The 8 T cell receptor beta chains below all came from one sample that was sequenced in a study of T cells in Graves' hyperthyroidism and ophthalmopathy. TCR beta CDR3 regions were amplified from RNA transcripts. The TCR CDR3 first-round RT-PCR relied on the HTBI primer set. In TCRdb, the multiplex PCR reads were re-called with MiXCR into one record per CDR3 protein. The table shows 280,000 or so distinct CDR3 sequences, with nearly 15% occurring only once. Sequenced sample: blood. These receptors originate from a woman aged 45-60 years with Graves' hyperthyroidism that later progressed to Graves' ophthalmopathy.

This clonotype has ten or more counts. This rearrangement joins TRBV20-1 to TRBJ2-3; weak D call: TRBD2 (6 bases). V was cut by 3 bases and J by 0 bases, with 10 bases left in between. CDR1 and CDR2 from the germline V gene are DFQATT and SNEGSKA (reference sequence). The CDR3 has 14 residues. CDR3 sequence: CSASGGTSTDTQYF. The CDR3 DNA reads as TGCAGTGCTAGTGGAGGGACTAGCACAGATACGCAGTATTTT.

On this clonotype: A much larger clone differs from this one at a single base, so this may be a read error. The genes are TRBV11-2 and TRBJ2-1; D could derive from TRBD1 or TRBD2 (5 bases each). The germline CDR1 and CDR2 sequences are SGHAT and FQNNGV. This CDR3 contains 14 residues. V shed 5 bases and J shed 6 bases, with 14 bases lying between them. This CDR3 reads CASSRARDVNEQFF. CDR3 DNA sequence: TGTGCCAGCAGCCGCGCCCGGGACGTCAATGAGCAGTTCTTC.

The table lists this clonotype with a few counts. This chain links TRBV4-1 with TRBJ2-2, with 9 bases lining up with TRBD2. After removal of 2 bases from V and 6 bases from J, the junction contained 10 bases not matched to a gene. The CDR3 consists of 17 residues. The germline CDR1 and CDR2 sequences are MGHRA and YSYEKL. The CDR3 region is CASSQPSGRLRPGELFF. The CDR3 DNA sequence: TGCGCCAGCAGCCAACCCAGCGGGAGGTTACGGCCCGGGGAGCTGTTTTTT.

This clonotype was recorded at least ten times. The chain links TRBV10-1 to TRBJ1-2, with D possibly TRBD1 on 5 matching bases. Germline V lookup: CDR1 WNHNN, CDR2 SYGVQD (reference sequence). Trimming pared 5 bases from V and 1 base from J, leaving 11 bases between. CDR3 length: 14 residues. CDR3 in DNA: TGCGCCAGCAGTCCGGGACCGATTAACTATGGCTACACCTTC. Protein sequence: CASSPGPINYGYTF.

This clonotype was seen a few times. A much larger clone lies a single base off, so this may be a read error. The genes are TRBV28 and TRBJ2-1; perhaps D is TRBD1 or TRBD2 (6 bases each). V was trimmed by 7 bases and J by 8 bases, leaving 24 bases between them. Germline V gene lookup returns CDR1 MDHEN and CDR2 SYDVKM. The CDR3 spans 16 residues. The DNA of the CDR3 is TGTGCCAGCAATCCCCTCTCTAATTACGGGGGCTATGAGCAGTTCTTC. Amino acids: CASNPLSNYGGYEQFF.

The chain links TRBV7-9 to TRBJ2-5; 12 bases agree with TRBD2. This CDR3 spans 17 amino acids. V trimming: 5 bases; J trimming: 5 bases; junction bases outside the gene matches: 12. Per germline, CDR1 SEHNR and CDR2 FQNEAQ (reference sequence). The CDR3 sequence: CASSHPTSGRGRETQYF. CDR3 DNA: TGTGCCAGCAGCCACCCGACTAGCGGGAGAGGGAGGGAGACCCAGTACTTC.

This rearrangement joins TRBV20-1 to TRBJ2-2, with D hard to call. CDR3 size: 13 residues. The V gene's germline CDR1 is DFQATT and CDR2 SNEGSKA (reference sequence). Trimming left V 1 base short and J 6 bases short, with 9 bases between. The CDR3 spells CSARGGPAGELFF. Here the CDR3 DNA reads TGCAGTGCTAGAGGAGGTCCTGCCGGGGAGCTGTTTTTT.

Ten or more counts support this clonotype. The genes are TRBV28 and TRBJ2-3; 7 nucleotides agree with TRBD1. J gave up 5 bases and V 4 bases, and 15 bases lay outside the gene matches. Germline-derived CDR1 and CDR2 are MDHEN and SYDVKM. This CDR3 spans 17 amino acids. CDR3 nucleotide sequence: TGTGCCAGCAGTTCATCCGACAGGGCGACGTGGGAAGATACGCAGTATTTT. It yields the protein CASSSSDRATWEDTQYF.